This entry features one TCR beta chain sequence. Its antigen is undetermined. TCRdb passed the reads through MiXCR, listing each CDR3 protein once. Altogether about 830,000 distinct CDR3 sequences are present, 32% being singletons, with the ten largest covering 9.5% to 15%. This CDR3 comprises 14 residues. With 3 bases removed from V and 6 bases from J, the gap between germline ends came to 14 bases. The sample originates from a study of T cell repertoires in cytomegalovirus infection. Here the sequenced sample was cultured CD8+ T cells from PBMCs, taken from culture after CMV antigen stimulation. The TCR sequence derives from a human donor in good health (CMV status not recorded). Some clones in this sample may be carry-over from other donors' samples. The rearrangement uses TRBV12-3 or TRBV12-4 and TRBJ1-1; D might be TRBD1 (6 bases). The CDR3 nucleotides are TGTGCCAGCAGTTTGGGGGGGCCTGGGGCTGAAGCTTTCTTT. Translating gives CASSLGGPGAEAFF.